The rows below give T cell receptor beta chains drawn from one sample of a study of blood T cell repertoires in COVID-19. Profiled with immunoSEQ multiplex PCR; TCRdb holds only in-frame clones, not every one. The profile covers fewer than 200,000 clones, with about 88% appearing a single time and 25% to 30% taken by the ten largest. Sequencing was carried out using peripheral blood. The receptors derive from a man in his sixties with acute or convalescent COVID-19. The CDR3 runs from the conserved cysteine through the conserved F or W. A D gene is named only where the DNA matches it firmly. Clone size is stated in some rows and not others, as once, few, many or a class when expanded.

v_call	j_call	clone_size	d_call	cdr3_nt	cdr3_aa
TRBV5-1	TRBJ2-7	.	TRBD1	TGCGCCAGCAGCCATGGACAGGGGTCCTACGAGCAGTACTTC	CASSHGQGSYEQYF
TRBV7-9	TRBJ1-4	.	TRBD1	TGTGCCAGCAGCTTAGCGCAGGGGGCGCCAGGAAAACTGTTTTTT	CASSLAQGAPGKLFF
TRBV6-5	TRBJ1-1	.	TRBD1	TGTGCCAGCGGTCAGGGGGGCCTGAACACTGAAGCTTTCTTT	CASGQGGLNTEAFF
TRBV12-3/TRBV12-4	TRBJ2-7	.	.	TGTGCCAGCAGCACCCAGGGGGGTGGCGAGCAGTACTTC	CASSTQGGGEQYF
TRBV6-5	TRBJ1-2	.	TRBD1	TGTGCCAGCAGACGCGACAGGGCCTATGGCTACACCTTC	CASRRDRAYGYTF
TRBV7-9	TRBJ2-6	.	TRBD1	TGTGCCAGCAGCTTAGGGACAGGCGTATTTGGGGCCAACGTCCTGACTTTC	CASSLGTGVFGANVLTF
TRBV11-2	TRBJ2-7	.	.	TGTGCCAGCAGCTTAGACGGCTACGAGCAGTACTTC	CASSLDGYEQYF
TRBV15	TRBJ2-2	.	.	TGTGCCACCCAGGGACTTCTCATGACCGGGGAGCTGTTTTTT	CATQGLLMTGELFF
TRBV11-3	TRBJ1-1	.	TRBD1	TGTGCCAGCAGCTTAGATCTAGGGGGCGAAGCTTTCTTT	CASSLDLGGEAFF
TRBV18	TRBJ1-3	once	TRBD1	TGTGCCAGCTCACAACAGGGGGCCATGGCTGGAAACACCATATATTTT	CASSQQGAMAGNTIYF
TRBV4-1	TRBJ2-2	few	.	TGCGCCAGCAGCCATGCCCCAGGTGCCGGGGAGCTGTTTTTT	CASSHAPGAGELFF
TRBV4-2	TRBJ1-3	.	TRBD1	TGTGCCAGCAGCTCGCACAGGGGGGACGGAAACACCATATATTTT	CASSSHRGDGNTIYF
TRBV29-1	TRBJ2-3	.	.	TGCAGCGTTTTCGGGAGCTCGGCAGATACGCAGTATTTT	CSVFGSSADTQYF
TRBV6-5	TRBJ1-2	.	TRBD1	TGTGCCAGCAGTCCCGGGACAGGGGGATTGGGAGGCTACACCTTC	CASSPGTGGLGGYTF